This T cell receptor beta chain is from a study of T cells in Graves' hyperthyroidism and ophthalmopathy. V was cut by 0 bases and J by 2 bases, with 8 bases left in between. Germline values: CDR1 DFQATT, CDR2 SNEGSKA (reference sequence). The CDR3 spans 14 residues. There were TCR beta CDR3 regions amplified from RNA transcripts. The TCR CDR3 first-round RT-PCR relied on the HTBI primer set. TCRdb recomputed calls from the multiplex PCR reads with MiXCR, one row per CDR3 protein. The data show around 290,000 distinct CDR3 sequences, roughly an eighth seen once. This clonotype was detected many times. As yet, its antigen is unknown. Findings and limits, study-wide: Blood also held most thyroid clonotypes expanded beyond 0.001.

Sequencing input: blood. The chain recombines TRBV20-1 with TRBJ2-1, with D perhaps TRBD1 (5 bases). The sequence was obtained from a woman aged 40 to 49 with Graves' hyperthyroidism. DNA for the CDR3: TGCAGTGCTAGAGATCGACAGACCTACAATGAGCAGTTCTTC. This gives the protein CSARDRQTYNEQFF.